Following are 25 T cell receptor beta chains from one sample sequenced in a study of human T cells and chemical hapten exposure. Each CDR3 protein is one row after TCRdb ran MiXCR on the RACE reads. The sample lists roughly 100,000 distinct CDR3 sequences; roughly 10% were seen once. The time point was: pre-sensitization, week 0. Treatment indicated: therapeutic diphenylcyclopropenone sensitization with weekly scalp DPC. This specimen consisted of whole blood, obtained in connection with sensitization to the hapten diphenylcyclopropenone (DPC). The source is a woman in her sixties with alopecia areata. Some clones in this sample may be carry-over from other donors' samples.

This clonotype was picked up a small number of times. V and J are TRBV7-3 and TRBJ2-7, with D possibly TRBD1 on 7 matching bases. Trimming took off 0 bases at V and 6 bases at J, with 15 bases between the two ends. The CDR3 runs 15 residues. Germline CDR1 SGHTA, CDR2 FQGTGA. In DNA, the CDR3 is TGTGCCAGCAGCTTAACAGGCGGGACAGCCAGCGAGCAGTACTTC. Protein: CASSLTGGTASEQYF.

This clonotype showed up many times. The rearrangement joins TRBV3-1 to TRBJ2-5, with no clear D. V was shortened by 4 bases and J by 5 bases, with 11 bases between the two germline ends. The V gene's germline CDR1 is LGHDT and CDR2 YNNKEL (reference sequence). CDR3 length: 13 residues. As DNA, the CDR3 is TGTGCCAGCAGCCCGGTGGGTATTGAGACCCAGTACTTC. Its protein is CASSPVGIETQYF.

This clonotype was detected many times. This rearrangement joins TRBV20-1 to TRBJ2-7; tentatively, D is TRBD2 (5 bases). CDR1 is DFQATT and CDR2 is SNEGSKA in the germline V gene (reference sequence). This CDR3 contains 12 residues. V was pared by 3 bases and J by 2 bases, with 8 bases between. The CDR3 DNA sequence: TGCAGTGCTAGCCCCGGGGCCTACGAGCAGTACTTC. Its translation: CSASPGAYEQYF.

This clonotype was picked up one time. A much larger clone sits a single nucleotide away, making a read error possible. The genes are TRBV30 and TRBJ2-1, with 16 positions matching TRBD2. The germline V gene encodes CDR1 GTSNPN and CDR2 SVGIG (reference sequence). This CDR3 spans 17 amino acids. For the CDR3, the DNA is TGTGCCTGGAGCGGGACTAGCGGGGGGGCCTCCCACAATGAGCAGTTCTTC. Translating it yields CAWSGTSGGASHNEQFF.

The chain employs TRBV20-1 and TRBJ2-7, with D unclear. Trimming pared 3 bases from V and 7 bases from J, leaving 13 bases between. Germline CDR1 is DFQATT and CDR2 is SNEGSKA (reference sequence). CDR3 length: 12 residues. CDR3 DNA: TGCAGTGCTAGTAGAGGACGATGGGAGCAGTACTTC. It specifies CSASRGRWEQYF.

This clonotype was seen repeatedly, ten times or more. J is TRBJ2-5 and V is TRBV7-9, with D maybe TRBD1 (6 bases). V was shortened by 0 bases and J by 2 bases, with 13 bases between the two germline ends. Per the germline V gene, CDR1 is SEHNR and CDR2 is FQNEAQ (reference sequence). This CDR3 has 16 amino acids. CDR3 nucleotides: TGTGCCAGCAGCTTAGCGCAGGGGCAGACTCAAGAGACCCAGTACTTC. Residues: CASSLAQGQTQETQYF.

This clonotype appeared many times. V is TRBV20-1 and J is TRBJ1-2, with D unclear. Germline V gives CDR1 DFQATT, CDR2 SNEGSKA (reference sequence). The CDR3 contains 16 residues. V was trimmed by 5 bases and J by 0 bases, leaving 19 bases between them. The CDR3 reads CSAFRDSREANYGYTF. The CDR3 region has the DNA TGCAGTGCTTTCCGGGATTCGAGAGAAGCTAACTATGGCTACACCTTC.

This clonotype came up many times. The V and J genes are TRBV19 and TRBJ2-2; a weak D match, TRBD2 (5 bases). Germline lookup yields CDR1 LNHDA and CDR2 SQIVND (reference sequence). V shed 5 bases and J shed 0 bases, with 10 bases lying between them. The CDR3 extends over 15 amino acids. The CDR3 coding sequence is TGTGCCAGTAGTGGTCGGACTGCGAACACCGGGGAGCTGTTTTTT. Its protein is CASSGRTANTGELFF.

This clonotype was detected a few times. This chain joins TRBV20-1 and TRBJ2-5; 9 bases agree with TRBD1. The germline V gene encodes CDR1 DFQATT and CDR2 SNEGSKA (reference sequence). V trimming: 2 bases; J trimming: 2 bases; junction bases outside the gene matches: 6. The CDR3 is 15 amino acids. As DNA, the CDR3 is TGCAGTGCTAGAAACGACAGGGGGTTTCAAGAGACCCAGTACTTC. Protein sequence: CSARNDRGFQETQYF.

V and J are TRBV12-5 and TRBJ2-2; TRBD2 is a possible D gene (5 bases). Germline lookup yields CDR1 LGHNT and CDR2 FRNRAP. This CDR3 contains 17 residues. V lost 1 base to trimming and J lost 3 bases, with 15 bases between them. The CDR3 bases are TGTGCTAGTGGTTTGGGACGGGGATACTCTGACACCGGGGAGCTGTTTTTT. Translation: CASGLGRGYSDTGELFF. The whole variable domain, remainder taken from reference TRBV12-5 and TRBJ2-2, is DARVTQTPRHKVTEMGQEVTMRCQPILGHNTVFWYRQTMMQGLELLAYFRNRAPLDDSGMPKDRFSAEMPDATLATLKIQPSEPRDSAVYFCASGLGRGYSDTGELFFGEGSRLTVL.

The table lists this clonotype with many counts. The V call is TRBV2, the J call TRBJ2-5, with D perhaps assigned TRBD1 or TRBD2 (5 bases each). This CDR3 is 13 amino acids long. V shed 6 bases and J shed 8 bases, with 16 bases lying between them. Germline lookup yields CDR1 SNHLY and CDR2 FYNNEI. The CDR3 protein is CASRGRGLGTQYF. DNA of the CDR3: TGTGCCAGCAGGGGACGCGGACTCGGTACCCAGTACTTC. Complete variable domain (other parts from reference TRBV2 and TRBJ2-5): EPEVTQTPSHQVTQMGQEVILRCVPISNHLYFYWYRQILGQKVEFLVSFYNNEISEKSEIFDDQFSVERPDGSNFTLKIRSTKLEDSAMYFCASRGRGLGTQYFGPGTRLLVL.

The V call is TRBV7-3, the J call TRBJ2-2; 9 positions agree with TRBD2. This CDR3 is built from 17 residues. J gave up 1 base and V 4 bases, and 7 bases lay outside the gene matches. Germline V gene data show CDR1 as SGHTA and CDR2 as FQGTGA. The CDR3 nucleotides read TGTGCCAGCAGCTATAGCGGGGGCCGGGTGAACACCGGGGAGCTGTTTTTT. Amino acid sequence: CASSYSGGRVNTGELFF.

This clonotype was counted between two and nine times. The chain joins TRBV9 to TRBJ2-2; 12 nucleotides line up with TRBD2. Germline V gives CDR1 SGDLS, CDR2 YYNGEE. This CDR3 has 15 residues. V lost 3 bases, J lost 5 bases, and 2 bases stayed unmatched. The CDR3 DNA follows: TGTGCCAGCAGCGCAACTAGCGGGGGGACCGGGGAGCTGTTTTTT. As protein: CASSATSGGTGELFF.

This clonotype was observed at least ten times. This sequence joins TRBV19 and TRBJ2-2; 8 bases map to TRBD1. This CDR3 spans 14 amino acids. J gave up 0 bases and V 9 bases, and 3 bases lay outside the gene matches. CDR1 and CDR2 from the germline V gene are LNHDA and SQIVND (reference sequence). In nucleotides, the CDR3 is TGTGCCAGCAGACAGGGGTCGAACACCGGGGAGCTGTTTTTT. Encoded protein: CASRQGSNTGELFF.

This clonotype occurred many times. The chain combines TRBV12-3 or TRBV12-4 with TRBJ1-4; 8 bases match TRBD1. J gave up 4 bases and V 2 bases, and 0 bases lay outside the gene matches. The CDR3 extends over 14 amino acids. CDR3 in amino acids: CASSLTGGNEKLFF. The CDR3 DNA follows: TGTGCCAGCAGTTTAACAGGGGGTAATGAAAAACTGTTTTTT.

The chain combines TRBV3-1 with TRBJ1-1; 9 bases match TRBD1. CDR3 length: 14 residues. J lost 11 bases, V lost 0 bases, and 7 bases had no gene match. Germline V CDR1 and CDR2: LGHDT, YNNKEL (reference sequence). The DNA for the CDR3 is TGTGCCAGCAGCCAAGATCACAGGGGGCGGGGCGCTTTCTTT. Protein product: CASSQDHRGRGAFF. Complete variable domain (other parts from reference TRBV3-1 and TRBJ1-1): DTAVSQTPKYLVTQMGNDKSIKCEQNLGHDTMYWYKQDSKKFLKIMFSYNNKELIINETVPNRFSPKSPDKAHLNLHINSLELGDSAVYFCASSQDHRGRGAFFGQGTRLTVV.

A remark on this clonotype: Mismatch with germline at one junction end may stem from a read error. This sequence joins TRBV5-1 and TRBJ2-3; D is unclear. The germline V gene has CDR1 SGHRS and CDR2 YFSETQ. There are 15 residues in the CDR3. CDR3 sequence reads: CGSSLDTPRTDTQYF. The DNA for the CDR3 is TGCGGCAGCAGCCTTGACACACCGCGCACAGATACGCAGTATTTT.

In nucleotides, the CDR3 is TGCAGTGCCCAAAGAGGGTGGAAGACCCAGTACTTC. This codes for CSAQRGWKTQYF. The chain links TRBV20-1 to TRBJ2-5; a weak D match, TRBD2 (5 bases). Per the germline V gene, CDR1 is DFQATT and CDR2 is SNEGSKA (reference sequence). The CDR3 runs to 12 residues. V was pared by 6 bases and J by 6 bases, with 14 bases between.

Of note for this clonotype: Possible read error: a much larger clone is one base away. The rearrangement joins TRBV10-3 to TRBJ2-1; 7 positions match TRBD1. The CDR3 runs 13 residues. CDR1 and CDR2 from the germline V gene are ENHRY and SYGVKD. The V and J ends lost 4 bases and 4 bases, in that order; junction bases with no gene match: 1. CDR3: CAISVGQYNEQFF. CDR3 coding DNA: TGTGCCATCAGTGTGGGACAGTACAATGAGCAGTTCTTC.

The V and J genes are TRBV14 and TRBJ1-6; 7 nucleotides agree with TRBD1. Germline assignment: CDR1 SGHDN and CDR2 FVKESK. The V gene end was trimmed by 4 bases and the J gene end by 8 bases; junction bases not matched to a gene: 8. The CDR3 is 15 residues long. The CDR3 reads CASSRETGMHSPLHF. CDR3 in DNA: TGTGCCAGCAGCCGGGAGACAGGGATGCATTCACCCCTCCACTTT. The full variable domain, its missing parts supplied by reference TRBV14 and TRBJ1-6, is EAGVTQFPSHSVIEKGQTVTLRCDPISGHDNLYWYRRVMGKEIKFLLHFVKESKQDESGMPNNRFLAERTGGTYSTLKVQPAELEDSGVYFCASSRETGMHSPLHFGNGTRLTVT.

This clonotype was seen ten or more times. This chain links TRBV6-2 or TRBV6-3 with TRBJ1-5; tentative D call: TRBD1 (5 bases). V was pared by 1 base and J by 2 bases, with 12 bases between. Per germline, CDR1 MNHEY and CDR2 SVGEGT. The CDR3 loop spans 16 amino acids. CDR3 bases: TGTGCCAGCAGTTACTACGGGAGGGGTGGCAATCAGCCCCAGCATTTT. It yields the protein CASSYYGRGGNQPQHF.

In this sample, this clonotype turned up many times. The chain employs TRBV6-5 and TRBJ2-1; 8 positions agree with TRBD2. Germline V gene lookup returns CDR1 MNHEY and CDR2 SVGAGI. After removal of 6 bases from V and 9 bases from J, the junction contained 22 bases not matched to a gene. This CDR3 has 18 amino acids. The CDR3 here is CASSREPPGGAGLSEQFF. CDR3 coding DNA: TGTGCCAGCAGCCGAGAACCGCCGGGAGGGGCCGGGTTGAGTGAGCAGTTCTTC.

This clonotype turned up a few times. V is TRBV18 and J is TRBJ1-1; 8 bases agree with TRBD1. The CDR3 is 14 residues long. CDR1 KGHSH and CDR2 LQKENI come from the germline V gene. Losses at the gene ends were 3 bases for V and 5 bases for J; bases not matched to a gene: 5. The DNA of the CDR3 is TGTGCCAGCTCACCGGGACAGGCGGATACTGAAGCTTTCTTT. Encoded protein: CASSPGQADTEAFF.

To note about this clonotype: This may arise from a read error, as a much more abundant clone is one base away. The gene calls are TRBV3-1 and TRBJ2-7; D ambiguous. This CDR3 is 14 amino acids long. From germline, CDR1 is LGHDT and CDR2 YNNKEL (reference sequence). This CDR3 is CASSQGQGFYEQHF. Here the CDR3 DNA reads TGTGCCAGCAGCCAAGGGCAAGGCTTCTACGAGCAGCACTTC.

There are many counts of this clonotype. A junction end diverges from the germline sequence, so it may reflect a read error. This sequence joins TRBV7-3 and TRBJ1-4; weak D call: TRBD1 (6 bases). The CDR3 contains 16 residues. From germline, CDR1 is SGHTA and CDR2 FQGTGA. The CDR3 coding sequence is TGTGCCAGCAGCTTAAACGCGCCAGGGGCTAACGAAAAACTGTTTTTT. Its protein is CASSLNAPGANEKLFF.